This TCR beta chain stems from a study of blood T cell repertoires in COVID-19 (dated by TCRdb to about 2020). General notes on the study: The collaborator samples originated in the United States, Italy and Spain and spanned the acute and convalescent phases of COVID-19. The material from the prospective study consisted of cDNA or gDNA derived from T cells, B-cell-depleted T cells, or PBMCs. The repertoires were made available in a free public database intended to serve as a resource for research on the immune response to SARS-CoV-2. The dataset comprised deeply sampled blood TCRbeta repertoires from subjects exposed to, actively infected with, or recovered from COVID-19. Sample metadata almost always included a de-identified subject ID, COVID-19 status, age in years and sex. The samples were drawn from the first 160 participants of the ongoing ImmuneRACE study and from 1,254 subjects provided by 6 global collaborators. Where available, HLA class I and class II types were taken from metadata supplied by the sample provider and were not determined by assay-based typing. Study-wide findings and limitations: How much clinical and demographic metadata was included differed by source and by participant, and the metadata was provided uncurated.

TCRbeta CDR3 regions were amplified from genomic DNA using the immunoSEQ Assay, a bias-controlled multiplex PCR. On the study's bioinformatics: The number of nucleated cells in each sample was estimated from the amplification of reference gene primers within the assay. Sequence reads were collapsed and filtered to measure the absolute abundance of every unique TCRbeta CDR3 rearrangement. For each sample, productive Simpson clonality was calculated as the square root of Simpson's diversity index across productive rearrangements. Not all clones reach the TCRdb copy of this immuneACCESS table, which keeps in-frame sequences only. Checked studies attribute under half of the gap to unresolved V genes and leave the rest unexplained. The V and J calls and clone size were taken over from that table, and D and trimming were inferred from the DNA. For this sample there are approximately 150,000 clones; about 88% appear just once. The ten top clones hold less than 3.5% of the sample.

Each collaborating institution followed its own protocols to collect whole blood in K2EDTA tubes. For TCRbeta analysis, collaborators shipped samples in one of three forms: frozen whole blood, isolated PBMCs, or DNA extracted from either of those sample types. The sample holds one count of this clone. The target of this receptor is not known. The input lacks base qualities; no much larger clone sits a single base away. This TCR was sampled from a human donor with acute or convalescent COVID-19. The donor label of this sample is uncertain. Sequencing input: peripheral blood.

Read as DNA, the sequence is TGTGCCAGCAGCTTGGAGGTCTCCACAGGGCGCAAAGCTTTCTTT. The translation is CASSLEVSTGRKAFF. The chain is assembled from TRBV5-8 and TRBJ1-1; a tentative D call is TRBD1 (6 bases match). CDR1 and CDR2 (SGHTS, YDEGEE) derive from the germline V gene. The CDR3 has 15 amino acids, counting the end cysteine and phenylalanine. This entry keeps only the CDR3 DNA: 45 bases, framed from base 1. Between the V and J ends, shortened by 0 bases and 9 bases respectively, the junction contains 18 bases. The entire variable domain, with the stretches around the CDR3 drawn from the reference TRBV5-8 and TRBJ1-1 proteins, is EAGVTQSPTHLIKTRGQQATLRCSPISGHTSVYWYQQALGLGLQFLLWYDEGEERNRGNFPPRFSGRQFPNYSSELNVNALELEDSALYLCASSLEVSTGRKAFFGQGTRLTVV.